Reported below is one T cell receptor (beta chain). Antigen: not known. One end of the junction fails to match germline, which may point to a read error. The germline CDR1 and CDR2 sequences are SSHAT and FNYEAQ (reference sequence). The CDR3 length is 13 residues. The sample is drawn from a study of cytotoxic CD8 clonotypes in ibrutinib-treated CLL. Study information: By median about 69 months, 12 had progressed and approximately 15 stayed remitted; responses had been 2 complete and around 24 partial. Each sample contained, on average, approximately 250,000 productive templates and some 90,000 productive rearrangements. Whole-study findings and limits: Stable or contracted on treatment, public clonotypes were also uncommon. Baseline clonality was higher than in age-matched healthy donors and moved in step with circulating CD8+ T-cell counts.

Libraries were prepared by immunoSEQ multiplex PCR; TCRdb keeps only in-frame clonotypes and omits some of them. This repertoire shows approximately 170,000 clones, about 88% found once; its top ten account for 3%. V and J are TRBV7-7 and TRBJ2-1; TRBD1 matches at 8 bases. Material: PBMCs, obtained at disease progression, from a patient treated with ibrutinib. The receptor was isolated from a human donor with chronic lymphocytic leukemia. CDR3 amino acids: CASSTGGYNEQFF. For the CDR3, the DNA is TGTGCTAGCAGTACAGGGGGCTACAATGAGCAGTTCTTC.